The TCR beta chain described here comes from a study of PD-L1 blockade in urothelial cancer. The CDR3 totals 14 residues. CDR1 SGHRS and CDR2 YFSETQ come from the germline V gene. After removal of 4 bases from V and 7 bases from J, the junction contained 6 bases not matched to a gene. Clones were sequenced by immunoSEQ multiplex PCR, and TCRdb holds only the in-frame ones, with some missing. The table records about 41,000 clones, 82% of them present only once. This sample comprised PBMCs, obtained around atezolizumab (anti-PD-L1) treatment. This chain links TRBV5-1 with TRBJ1-1; 11 bases are shared with TRBD1. The TCR comes from a man in his sixties with urothelial cancer. The CDR3 sequence: CASSADRGLGEAFF. In nucleotides, the CDR3 is TGCGCCAGCAGCGCGGACAGGGGGCTGGGTGAAGCTTTCTTT.